Listed here are 27 T cell receptor beta chains from one sample, sequenced in a study of cytomegalovirus exposure and HLA in healthy donors. The study ran its PCR with 60 Vbeta and 13 Jbeta primers. Clones were read by immunoSEQ multiplex PCR, and TCRdb kept only the in-frame ones, dropping some. The sample has approximately 130,000 clones; 60% to 85% are singletons. Sequenced: PBMCs. These receptors originate from a woman aged 40 to 49 in good health and CMV-seronegative.

The chain employs TRBV21-1 and TRBJ1-5; the table assigns TRBD1, which was not confirmed against the DNA. TRBV21-1 is given as a pseudogene. This CDR3 contains 18 residues. The chain's CDR3 is CASKRTGGAGRENQPQHF. The CDR3 DNA is TGTGCCAGCAAGAGGACAGGGGGCGCTGGCCGCGAAAATCAGCCCCAGCATTTT.

Notes on this clone: A junction boundary mismatches the germline segment, possibly from a read error. The chain carries TRBV11-2 and TRBJ2-6; tentatively, D is TRBD1 (5 bases). This CDR3 is 17 amino acids long. Germline assignment: CDR1 SGHAT and CDR2 FQNNGV. In DNA, the CDR3 is TGTGCCAGCAGCTCTAGGACCGCCCTCTCTGGGGCCAACGGCCTGACTTTC. This sequence encodes CASSSRTALSGANGLTF. Drawing the rest from reference TRBV11-2 and TRBJ2-6, the complete variable domain is EAGVAQSPRYKIIEKRQSVAFWCNPISGHATLYWYQQILGQGPKLLIQFQNNGVVDDSQLPKDRFSAERLKGVDSTLKIQPAKLEDSAVYLCASSSRTALSGANGLTFGAGSRLTVL.

This clone was seen only a few times. This rearrangement joins TRBV2 to TRBJ1-5; no definite D call. V gave up 3 bases and J gave up 3 bases, with 6 bases separating them. The germline CDR1 and CDR2 sequences are SNHLY and FYNNEI. The CDR3 is 13 amino acids. In nucleotides, the CDR3 is TGTGCCAGCAGTGACCCAGTCAATCAGCCCCAGCATTTT. The encoded protein is CASSDPVNQPQHF.

This clone was seen a few times. V is TRBV10-2 and J is TRBJ1-1, with D uncertain. CDR3 length: 13 residues. Trimming stripped 3 bases from V and 7 bases from J, with 12 bases between. Germline CDR1 reads WSHSY; CDR2 reads SAAADI. This CDR3 is CASSEGLGGEAFF. Written as DNA, the CDR3 is TGCGCCAGCAGTGAAGGCCTAGGCGGTGAAGCTTTCTTT.

The chain has TRBV27 and TRBJ2-1; no clear D gene. Germline V gene sequence: CDR1 MNHEY, CDR2 SMNVEV (reference sequence). CDR3 length equals 12 residues. Trimming left V 2 bases short and J 8 bases short, with 7 bases between. The DNA of the CDR3 is TGTGCCAGCAGTTTAGAGGATTATGAGCAGTTCTTC. Protein product: CASSLEDYEQFF.

This chain joins TRBV28 and TRBJ1-3; D uncertain. CDR1 is MDHEN and CDR2 is SYDVKM in the germline V gene. Trimming took 3 bases from V and 3 from J, leaving 15 bases between them. This CDR3 region has 16 residues. The CDR3 region has the DNA TGTGCCAGCAGTTTCCCGCGGAGGCCCGGTGGAAACACCATATATTTT. Translating gives CASSFPRRPGGNTIYF. The whole variable domain, filled in from reference TRBV28 and TRBJ1-3, reads DVKVTQSSRYLVKRTGEKVFLECVQDMDHENMFWYRQDPGLGLRLIYFSYDVKMKEKGDIPEGYSVSREKKERFSLILESASTNQTSMYLCASSFPRRPGGNTIYFGEGSWLTVV.

This clone was seen only a few times. The chain carries TRBV13 and TRBJ1-2; D unresolved. V gave up 1 base and J gave up 8 bases, with 11 bases separating them. Germline V lookup: CDR1 PRHDT, CDR2 FYEKMQ (reference sequence). The CDR3 length is 13 residues. As DNA, the CDR3 is TGTGCCAGCAGCTTAGTTTCGTACTGGGGCTACACCTTC. Translated, it gives CASSLVSYWGYTF.

V is TRBV5-1 and J is TRBJ2-1; D is uncertain. Germline V gene sequence: CDR1 SGHRS, CDR2 YFSETQ. The CDR3 length is 16 residues. V was trimmed by 5 bases and J by 0 bases, leaving 15 bases between them. The CDR3 region is CASRDPDLSSYNEQFF. DNA of the CDR3: TGCGCCAGCAGAGACCCCGACTTGAGCTCCTACAATGAGCAGTTCTTC.

The genes are TRBV4-2 and TRBJ2-7; 11 nucleotides match TRBD2. The J segment lost 5 bases and the V segment lost 4 bases, leaving 7 bases of the junction unmatched. The germline V gene encodes CDR1 LGHNA and CDR2 YNFKEQ. CDR3 length: 15 residues. CDR3 amino acids: CASSPETSGTNEQYF. The CDR3 DNA reads as TGTGCCAGCAGCCCGGAGACTAGCGGGACTAACGAGCAGTACTTC.

The chain employs TRBV6-5 and TRBJ2-1, with 11 bases matching TRBD2. CDR1 is MNHEY and CDR2 is SVGAGI in the germline V gene. This CDR3 is 15 amino acids long. V was clipped by 7 bases and J by 7 bases; unmatched bases: 9. CDR3 DNA sequence: TGTGCCAGCACCGAAACTAGCGGGAGAAGTAATGAGCAGTTCTTC. Translation gives CASTETSGRSNEQFF.

The chain combines TRBV10-3 with TRBJ1-4; D uncertain. With 3 bases removed from V and 0 bases from J, the gap between germline ends came to 5 bases. Germline V lookup: CDR1 ENHRY, CDR2 SYGVKD. CDR3 length: 14 residues. CDR3 in amino acids: CAISDSATNEKLFF. In DNA form, the CDR3 reads TGTGCCATCAGTGACTCAGCAACTAATGAAAAACTGTTTTTT.

This clone was picked up a small number of times. The chain couples TRBV6-1 to TRBJ1-4; TRBD1 agrees at 7 bases. J gave up 5 bases and V 5 bases, and 5 bases lay outside the gene matches. The CDR3 is 14 amino acids. Germline-derived CDR1 and CDR2 are MNHNS and SASEGT. The CDR3 loop reads CASSTGTVNEKLFF. DNA of the CDR3: TGTGCCAGCAGTACCGGGACAGTAAATGAAAAACTGTTTTTT.

This clone was picked up a small number of times. The rearrangement links TRBV27 to TRBJ1-2; 9 bases align to TRBD1. This CDR3 spans 15 amino acids. V dropped 1 base and J dropped 6; count of bases not matched to a gene: 6. The V gene's germline CDR1 is MNHEY and CDR2 SMNVEV (reference sequence). For the CDR3, the DNA is TGTGCCAGCAGTTTATGGGGACAGGGAATTCATGGCTACACCTTC. It yields the protein CASSLWGQGIHGYTF.

The V gene is TRBV13, the J gene TRBJ2-1, with a tentative D call TRBD1 (6 bases). The V gene's germline CDR1 is PRHDT and CDR2 FYEKMQ (reference sequence). Deletions cut 0 bases from V and 8 bases from J, with 14 bases between. The CDR3 extends over 15 amino acids. The CDR3 spells CASSLGRTGGDEQFF. CDR3 coding DNA: TGTGCCAGCAGCTTAGGTAGGACTGGGGGCGATGAGCAGTTCTTC.

This clone was counted between two and nine times. The genes are TRBV11-3 and TRBJ2-1; 7 positions agree with TRBD1. Germline V CDR1 and CDR2: SGHNT, YENEEA. V shed 6 bases and J 1 base; nucleotides not matched to a gene: 9. The CDR3 loop spans 16 amino acids. The CDR3 is CASSFRGSTSYNEQFF. The CDR3 nucleotides read TGTGCCAGCAGTTTCAGGGGGTCTACTTCCTACAATGAGCAGTTCTTC.

V usage is TRBV30 and J usage is TRBJ1-3; no clear D gene. CDR1 GTSNPN and CDR2 SVGIG come from the germline V gene (reference sequence). V lost 2 bases, J lost 2 bases, and 7 bases lay in between. There are 13 residues in the CDR3. This chain's CDR3 is CAWSPQAGNTIYF. In nucleotides, the CDR3 is TGTGCCTGGAGTCCCCAGGCTGGAAACACCATATATTTT.

This clone was detected only a few times. The CDR3 DNA sequence: TGCAGCGTTGAAGCAGCCGGGACAGAGGTAGGGTACGAGCAGTACTTC. This codes for CSVEAAGTEVGYEQYF. The genes are TRBV29-1 and TRBJ2-7; TRBD1 aligns across 7 bases. Germline CDR1 SQVTM, CDR2 ANQGSEA. The junction had 13 bases not matched to a gene; V was cut back by 1 base and J by 4 bases. This CDR3 spans 16 amino acids.

The chain uses TRBV14 and TRBJ2-3, with D maybe TRBD2 (6 bases). The germline CDR1 and CDR2 sequences are SGHDN and FVKESK. There are 17 residues in the CDR3. Trimming stripped 0 bases from V and 3 bases from J, with 16 bases between. CDR3: CASSQEGPAAGTDTQYF. The CDR3, as DNA: TGTGCCAGCAGCCAAGAAGGGCCAGCCGCGGGAACAGATACGCAGTATTTT.

The genes are TRBV11-2 and TRBJ2-7, with 8 positions matching TRBD1. The germline V gene has CDR1 SGHAT and CDR2 FQNNGV. The J segment lost 3 bases and the V segment lost 3 bases, leaving 4 bases of the junction unmatched. The CDR3 is 14 residues long. The CDR3 reads CASSFSTGGYEQYF. The CDR3 coding sequence is TGTGCCAGCAGCTTTTCCACAGGGGGCTACGAGCAGTACTTC.

The chain combines TRBV5-1 with TRBJ2-5; 11 nucleotides line up with TRBD2. The CDR3 has 17 residues. With 0 bases clipped from V and 5 bases from J, the junction kept 9 bases outside the gene matches. Per germline, CDR1 SGHRS and CDR2 YFSETQ. CDR3 nucleotide sequence: TGCGCCAGCAGCTTGGCCGCACTAGCGGGAGCGGGGGAGACCCAGTACTTC. It translates to CASSLAALAGAGETQYF.

This chain links TRBV28 with TRBJ2-1, with 10 bases that match TRBD2. Germline-derived CDR1 and CDR2 are MDHEN and SYDVKM. CDR3 length equals 16 residues. V lost 5 bases and J lost 8; bases outside the gene matches: 12. Written as DNA, the CDR3 is TGTGCCAGCAGTACCCTCCGAGCGGGAGGGCCCTATGAGCAGTTCTTC. This translates into CASSTLRAGGPYEQFF.

The chain links TRBV9 to TRBJ2-1, with 8 bases lining up with TRBD1. This CDR3 has 17 amino acids. Germline loops: CDR1 SGDLS, CDR2 YYNGEE. V shed 3 bases and J 3 bases; nucleotides not matched to a gene: 11. CDR3 in amino acids: CASSGSADRAYYNEQFF. The CDR3 coding sequence is TGTGCCAGCAGCGGGTCCGCGGACAGGGCTTACTACAATGAGCAGTTCTTC.

The rearrangement joins TRBV30 to TRBJ1-1; D is undetermined. V dropped 8 bases and J dropped 7 bases, with 11 bases sitting between them. This CDR3 is built from 10 residues. Germline lookup yields CDR1 GTSNPN and CDR2 SVGIG (reference sequence). CDR3 coding DNA: TGTGCCCATGGGCCGGTTGAAGCTTTCTTT. It encodes CAHGPVEAFF.

The V and J genes are TRBV15 and TRBJ2-1, with 12 bases identical to TRBD2. CDR1 LNHNV and CDR2 YYDKDF come from the germline V gene (reference sequence). Trimming took 5 bases from V and 8 from J; bases not matched to a gene: 7. The CDR3 totals 15 residues. CDR3 in amino acids: CATSEASGRADEQFF. Here the CDR3 DNA reads TGTGCCACCAGCGAGGCTAGCGGGAGGGCCGATGAGCAGTTCTTC. The whole variable domain, filled in from reference TRBV15 and TRBJ2-1, reads DAMVIQNPRYQVTQFGKPVTLSCSQTLNHNVMYWYQQKSSQAPKLLFHYYDKDFNNEADTPDNFQSRRPNTSFCFLDIRSPGLGDTAMYLCATSEASGRADEQFFGPGTRLTVL.

Regarding this clone: A read error may account for a junction end that differs from germline. CDR3 in DNA: TGTGCCAGCAGTGGCGACAAAGCGGCCAAAAACAGTCAGTACTTC. Protein product: CASSGDKAAKNSQYF. This chain connects TRBV2 to TRBJ2-4; a weak D match, TRBD2 (5 bases). Germline lookup yields CDR1 SNHLY and CDR2 FYNNEI. The CDR3 sequence is 15 residues long. The variable domain in full, with the rest retrieved from reference TRBV2 and TRBJ2-4, is EPEVTQTPSHQVTQMGQEVILRCVPISNHLYFYWYRQILGQKVEFLVSFYNNEISEKSEIFDDQFSVERPDGSNFTLKIRSTKLEDSAMYFCASSGDKAAKNSQYFGAGTRLSVL.

The chain's CDR3 is CASSPSRSGGTNEQFF. CDR3 nucleotide sequence: TGTGCCAGCTCACCGTCGCGAAGCGGGGGGACCAATGAGCAGTTCTTC. The rearrangement joins TRBV18 to TRBJ2-1; 9 bases line up with TRBD2. V shed 3 bases and J 6 bases; nucleotides not matched to a gene: 9. CDR3 size: 16 residues. Germline lookup yields CDR1 KGHSH and CDR2 LQKENI.

The rearrangement joins TRBV10-3 to TRBJ1-5, with D perhaps matching TRBD1 (6 bases). Germline CDR1 is ENHRY and CDR2 is SYGVKD. CDR3 length: 15 residues. Trimming removed 3 bases at V and 2 bases at J, with 11 bases between. The CDR3 reads CAISDPRQGNQPQHF. The CDR3 DNA sequence: TGTGCCATCAGTGACCCCCGACAGGGCAATCAGCCCCAGCATTTT.